The 7 T cell receptor beta chains in this list originate from one sample, sequenced in a study of PD-1 blockade in classical Hodgkin lymphoma. The time point was: cycle 4 day 1 (C4D1), after 5 to 7 weeks of nivolumab. All trial patients relapsed after autologous stem cell transplantation. The repertoire was sequenced with immunoSEQ multiplex PCR; TCRdb's copy has only in-frame clones and lacks some. The sample records 50,000 or so clones, around nine tenths being singletons. Sequences were derived from peripheral blood mononuclear cells (PBMCs), sampled before the fourth cycle of nivolumab. Source of these receptors: a human donor with classical Hodgkin lymphoma.

The chain is built from TRBV28 and TRBJ2-2, with D hard to call. V lost 6 bases and J 0 bases, leaving 14 bases between the germline ends. Germline assignment: CDR1 MDHEN and CDR2 SYDVKM. This CDR3 comprises 16 residues. CDR3 sequence (DNA): TGTGCCAGCAGGCTGCTGCCGGGTTCGAACACCGGGGAGCTGTTTTTT. Protein sequence: CASRLLPGSNTGELFF.

The gene calls are TRBV6-1 and TRBJ2-2; 8 bases fit TRBD1. The V segment lost 5 bases and the J segment 4 bases; nucleotides outside the gene matches: 6. CDR3 length equals 15 residues. CDR1 is MNHNS and CDR2 is SASEGT in the germline V gene. This CDR3 is CASSKMTGVTGELFF. The CDR3 DNA is TGTGCCAGCAGTAAAATGACAGGGGTCACCGGGGAGCTGTTTTTT.

The gene calls are TRBV15 and TRBJ2-5; TRBD2 matches at 13 bases. Germline values: CDR1 LNHNV, CDR2 YYDKDF (reference sequence). This CDR3 is 17 amino acids long. Trimming at V came to 0 bases and at J to 5 bases, leaving 6 bases not matched to a gene. The CDR3 loop is CATSRDQTSGRWETQYF. The CDR3, as DNA: TGTGCCACCAGCAGAGATCAGACTAGCGGGAGGTGGGAGACCCAGTACTTC.

The chain carries TRBV4-3 and TRBJ2-1; 8 bases line up with TRBD2. After removal of 6 bases from V and 9 bases from J, the junction contained 7 bases not matched to a gene. This CDR3 spans 13 amino acids. CDR1 and CDR2 from the germline V gene are LGHNA and YSLEER. The CDR3 coding sequence is TGCGCCAGCAGTCCCCATCTAGCGGGTGAGCAGTTCTTC. This sequence encodes CASSPHLAGEQFF.

V and J are TRBV5-1 and TRBJ2-7; 11 nucleotides line up with TRBD1. Germline CDR1 SGHRS, CDR2 YFSETQ. The V gene end was trimmed by 2 bases and the J gene end by 4 bases; junction bases not matched to a gene: 8. CDR3 length: 16 residues. CDR3 amino acids: CASSLGEDRGRYEQYF. DNA of the CDR3: TGCGCCAGCAGCTTAGGGGAGGACAGGGGGCGGTACGAGCAGTACTTC.

The V call is TRBV5-8, the J call TRBJ1-1, with a possible D match to TRBD1 (6 bases). Trimming stripped 2 bases from V and 1 base from J, with 12 bases between. The CDR3 sequence is 15 residues long. Germline CDR1 reads SGHTS; CDR2 reads YDEGEE. The CDR3 loop is CASSLGGNANTEAFF. The CDR3 DNA reads as TGTGCCAGCAGCTTAGGGGGGAATGCGAACACTGAAGCTTTCTTT. Filled out from reference TRBV5-8 and TRBJ1-1, the complete variable domain reads EAGVTQSPTHLIKTRGQQATLRCSPISGHTSVYWYQQALGLGLQFLLWYDEGEERNRGNFPPRFSGRQFPNYSSELNVNALELEDSALYLCASSLGGNANTEAFFGQGTRLTVV.

This clone was picked up one time. The chain couples TRBV5-1 to TRBJ1-1; the D gene is possibly TRBD1 (6 bases). V was trimmed by 0 bases and J by 5 bases, leaving 11 bases between them. Looked up from germline, CDR1 is SGHRS and CDR2 is YFSETQ. CDR3 length: 14 amino acids. The DNA of the CDR3 is TGCGCCAGCAGCTTGGCCAGGGGAAGGACTGAAGCTTTCTTT. The encoded protein is CASSLARGRTEAFF.